The source of this TCR beta chain is a study of beta chain features in type 1 diabetes. Study summary: Comparable age, gender and cell yields were observed in patients relative to healthy donors.

The CDR3 contains 16 residues. Trimming removed 6 bases from V and 0 bases from J, with 14 bases in between. Germline V gene sequence: CDR1 SNHLY, CDR2 FYNNEI. This clone has only a few counts. The whole isolated RNA underwent reverse transcription, so sequencing captured expressed TCRB transcripts. The method was immunoSEQ multiplex PCR; TCRdb's version includes in-frame clones alone and lacks a portion of them. The sample consists of around 150,000 clones, 6.9% of them appearing once. Each of the CD4+ naive, central memory, regulatory and stem cell-like memory populations was sorted via CD45RO/CCR7/CD25/CD127/CD95/CD27.

The TCR was taken from a woman between 25 and 40 years old in good health. The chain is built from TRBV2 and TRBJ1-4, with D unclear. Specimen: central memory CD4+ T cells from blood. The CDR3 DNA reads as TGTGCCAGCAGCGACAATTTGAGGGCAACTAATGAAAAACTGTTTTTT. Residues: CASSDNLRATNEKLFF.